Detailed here is one T cell receptor beta chain. Antigen unknown. Recipients boosted at about 4 weeks or about 12 weeks are pooled. CDR3 length: 15 amino acids. The ends lost 7 bases at V and 0 bases at J; junction bases unmatched: 6. Germline-derived CDR1 and CDR2 are SNHLY and FYNNEI. This specimen comes from a study of T cell responses to AZD1222 COVID-19 vaccine. Generated by immunoSEQ multiplex PCR, the TCRdb table keeps only in-frame clones and is missing some. The sample yields 20,000 to 30,000 clones, roughly 84% seen once. Study outcomes and limitations: Just a handful of people given AZD1222 tested seropositive at baseline. Vaccine-associated CD4 TCRs ranged over spike, dominating at 160-218 and 743-854. White British donors predominated, females outnumbered males, and clonal diversity was possibly underestimated.

This TCR was recovered from an adult who received the AZD1222 COVID-19 vaccine. The sequencing here drew on peripheral blood, taken 28 days after the second AZD1222 dose. V and J are TRBV2 and TRBJ1-5; 7 bases are shared with TRBD1. CDR3 bases: TGTGCCAGCAACTTGGAGGGGGCTAGCAATCAGCCCCAGCATTTT. Encoded protein: CASNLEGASNQPQHF. Variable domain in full (rest from reference TRBV2 and TRBJ1-5): EPEVTQTPSHQVTQMGQEVILRCVPISNHLYFYWYRQILGQKVEFLVSFYNNEISEKSEIFDDQFSVERPDGSNFTLKIRSTKLEDSAMYFCASNLEGASNQPQHFGDGTRLSIL.